This T cell receptor beta chain was captured in a study of blood T cell repertoires in COVID-19. Study-level information: PBMCs, B-cell-depleted T cells, or T cells were the source of the cDNA or gDNA that made up the material.

This clone was seen just once. Methods used by the authors: The assay estimated nucleated cells by amplifying reference gene primers. TCRdb's table, derived via immunoSEQ multiplex PCR, lists solely in-frame clones and lacks some. V, J and clone size reflect that table, while D and trimming were determined from the DNA. Seen here are more than 55,000 clones, around 89% observed once, and the top ten hold under 9.5%. The receptor was derived from a human donor with active COVID-19. The donor label of this sample is uncertain. The sequenced sample consisted of peripheral blood.

The CDR3 loop is CASTRLTGINYGYTF. The DNA of the CDR3 is TGTGCCAGCACCCGCCTGACAGGAATTAACTATGGCTACACCTTC. The chain has TRBV6-5 and TRBJ1-2; perhaps TRBD1 as D (6 bases). V shed 7 bases and J shed 1 base, with 16 bases lying between them. Germline V lookup: CDR1 MNHEY, CDR2 SVGAGI. The CDR3 runs to 15 residues.